The 8 T cell receptor beta chains below come from one sample, sequenced in a study of CXCR3-negative and CXCR3-positive naive CD8 T cells. TRB cDNA libraries were made by UMI-labeled 5' RACE. From the 5' RACE reads, TCRdb lists one entry per CDR3 protein and no DNA. The sample includes approximately 70,000 distinct CDR3 sequences. The sequenced material came from naive CXCR3- CD8+ T cells from blood. Noted subset: CD45RO-CCR7+CD27+CD95- naive CD8+ T cells lacking CXCR3 (TNR3-). Every receptor here comes from a human donor in good health. Some clones in this sample may be carry-over from other donors' samples.

This chain connects TRBV6-4 to TRBJ2-3. Per germline, CDR1 MRHNA and CDR2 SNTAGT. The CDR3 sequence is 14 residues long. The CDR3 protein is CASSERLAADTQYF.

J is TRBJ2-7 and V is TRBV28. This CDR3 spans 14 amino acids. Germline assignment: CDR1 MDHEN and CDR2 SYDVKM. The CDR3 protein is CASSLNRMSYEQYF.

V and J are TRBV21-1 and TRBJ2-7; TCRdb designates TRBD1, a call that cannot be tested without DNA. TRBV21-1 has pseudogene status. The CDR3 is 17 amino acids. CDR3 loop: CASSNPRTGGSSYEQYF.

The V and J genes are TRBV28 and TRBJ2-3; the TRBD1 assignment by TCRdb is unverifiable without DNA. Per the germline V gene, CDR1 is MDHEN and CDR2 is SYDVKM. CDR3 length equals 17 residues. CDR3 protein: CASSLYAAGPRSDTQYF.

The chain couples TRBV5-1 to TRBJ2-7; TCRdb picks TRBD2, but there is no DNA to check that call. This CDR3 is built from 14 residues. The germline gives CDR1 SGHRS, CDR2 YFSETQ. The CDR3 sequence is CASSGGEGIAEQYF.

The rearrangement joins TRBV12-3 or TRBV12-4 to TRBJ2-2; TCRdb returns TRBD1, unconfirmable since there is no DNA. CDR3 length: 17 amino acids. The CDR3 loop is CASSLGGQGARTGELFF.

The V call is TRBV11-2, the J call TRBJ1-1; TCRdb's D call, TRBD1, is unchecked because there is no DNA. Per germline, CDR1 SGHAT and CDR2 FQNNGV. This CDR3 has 14 amino acids. The CDR3 region is CASSSMTGYTEAFF.

The chain uses TRBV7-3 and TRBJ1-2; the D call from TCRdb, TRBD1, cannot be confirmed without DNA. In germline, CDR1 is SGHTA, CDR2 FQGTGA. CDR3 length equals 13 residues. The CDR3 is CASSLQGADGYTF.